This T cell receptor beta chain comes out of a study of blood T cell repertoires in COVID-19. Across about two dozen US areas, participants ranged in age from about 18 to 100 years. Original handling: Estimation of nucleated cell counts was performed using reference gene primer amplification. Using immunoSEQ multiplex PCR, the repertoire was profiled, and TCRdb retains in-frame clones only, with some absent. From that table come the V and J calls and clone size; the DNA was used to work out D and trimming. The sample lists roughly 400,000 clones; 88% were seen once. The germline V and J ends were trimmed by 2 bases and 2 bases, with 7 bases remaining between them. Per germline, CDR1 MNHEY and CDR2 SVGEGT. There are 15 residues in the CDR3.

The TCR comes from a woman under 30 who had been exposed to COVID-19. The chain combines TRBV6-2 or TRBV6-3 with TRBJ2-6; D call uncertain. The sequenced sample consisted of PBMCs or T cells enriched from blood (not recorded which). Here the CDR3 reads CASSYNSAGANVLTF. The CDR3 nucleotides read TGTGCCAGCAGTTACAATTCAGCTGGGGCCAACGTCCTGACTTTC.